This entry describes one T cell receptor (beta chain). Antigen specificity is unknown. CDR1 and CDR2 from the germline V gene are MNHNS and SASEGT. The CDR3 extends over 15 amino acids. The data were obtained in a study of monozygotic twins with inflammatory bowel disease. Study-level results: Differing immunosuppressive treatments may have added variability to patient repertoires.

TCRdb re-called the 5' RACE reads and catalogs CDR3 proteins one per entry, DNA excluded. This sample's table reports fewer than 450,000 distinct CDR3 sequences. Unsorted whole blood yielded the total RNA, with T cells left unselected. This TCR was sampled from a human donor with ulcerative colitis or Crohn's disease, or a healthy co-twin of an affected twin (not recorded which). This rearrangement joins TRBV6-1 to TRBJ2-7; there is no DNA to check the TCRdb D call of TRBD1. Sequenced: blood. CDR3 sequence reads: CASRLSGTGTYEQYF.